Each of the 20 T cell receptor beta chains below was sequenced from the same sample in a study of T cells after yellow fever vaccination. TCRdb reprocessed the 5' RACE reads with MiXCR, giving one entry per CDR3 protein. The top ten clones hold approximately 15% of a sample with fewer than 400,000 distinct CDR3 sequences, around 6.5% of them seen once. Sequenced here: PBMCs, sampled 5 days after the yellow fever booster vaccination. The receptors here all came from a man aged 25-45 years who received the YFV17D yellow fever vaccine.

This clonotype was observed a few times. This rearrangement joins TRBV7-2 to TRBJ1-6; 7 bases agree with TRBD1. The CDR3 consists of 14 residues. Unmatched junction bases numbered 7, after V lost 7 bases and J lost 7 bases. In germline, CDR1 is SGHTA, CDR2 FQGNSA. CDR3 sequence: CASNPGTVNSPLHF. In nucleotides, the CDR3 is TGTGCCAGCAACCCCGGGACAGTCAATTCACCCCTCCACTTT.

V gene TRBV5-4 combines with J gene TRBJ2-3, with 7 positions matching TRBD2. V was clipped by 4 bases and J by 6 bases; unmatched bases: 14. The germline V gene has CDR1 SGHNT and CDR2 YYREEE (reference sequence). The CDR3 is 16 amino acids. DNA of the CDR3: TGTGCCAGCAGCAGGAGACCGGGACTGCGGGGGGATACGCAGTATTTT. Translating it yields CASSRRPGLRGDTQYF.

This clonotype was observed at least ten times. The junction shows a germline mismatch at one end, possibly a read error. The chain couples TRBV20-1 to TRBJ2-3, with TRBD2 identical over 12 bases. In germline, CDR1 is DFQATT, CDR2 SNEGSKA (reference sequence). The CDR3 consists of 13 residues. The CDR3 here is CSTSGGNTDTQYF. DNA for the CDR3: TGCAGTACTAGCGGGGGGAACACAGATACGCAGTATTTT.

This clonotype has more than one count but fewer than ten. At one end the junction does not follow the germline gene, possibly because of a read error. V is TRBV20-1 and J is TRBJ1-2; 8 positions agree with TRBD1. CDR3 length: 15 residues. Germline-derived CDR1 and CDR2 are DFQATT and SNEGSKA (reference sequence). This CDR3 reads CSASPRQGINFGYTF. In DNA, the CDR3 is TGCAGTGCTAGTCCCAGACAGGGGATCAACTTTGGCTACACCTTC.

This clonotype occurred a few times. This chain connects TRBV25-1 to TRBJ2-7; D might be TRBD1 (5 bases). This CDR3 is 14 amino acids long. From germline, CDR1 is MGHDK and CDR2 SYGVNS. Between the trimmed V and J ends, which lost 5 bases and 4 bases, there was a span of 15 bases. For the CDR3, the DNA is TGTGCCAGCAGTCCTGGGGCCAGGAGTTACGAGCAGTACTTC. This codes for CASSPGARSYEQYF.

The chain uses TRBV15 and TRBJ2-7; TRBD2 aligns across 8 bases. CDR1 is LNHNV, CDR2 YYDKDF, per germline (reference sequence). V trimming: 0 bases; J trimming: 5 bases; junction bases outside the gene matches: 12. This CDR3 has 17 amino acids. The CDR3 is CATSREVSGSLLNEQYF. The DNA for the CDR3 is TGTGCCACCAGCAGAGAGGTCAGCGGGAGTCTCCTGAACGAGCAGTACTTC.

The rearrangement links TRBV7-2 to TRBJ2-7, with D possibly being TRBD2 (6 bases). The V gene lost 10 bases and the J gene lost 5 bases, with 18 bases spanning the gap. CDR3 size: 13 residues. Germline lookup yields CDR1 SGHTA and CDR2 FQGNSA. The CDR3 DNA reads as TGTGCCACCGCCGGCGGGGCTGCAAACGAGCAGTACTTC. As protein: CATAGGAANEQYF.

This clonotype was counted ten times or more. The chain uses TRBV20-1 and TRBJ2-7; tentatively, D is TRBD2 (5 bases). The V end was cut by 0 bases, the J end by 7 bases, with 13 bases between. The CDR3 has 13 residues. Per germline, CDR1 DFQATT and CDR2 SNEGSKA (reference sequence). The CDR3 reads CSAREIGSGEQYF. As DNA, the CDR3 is TGCAGTGCTAGAGAAATAGGTTCGGGGGAGCAGTACTTC.

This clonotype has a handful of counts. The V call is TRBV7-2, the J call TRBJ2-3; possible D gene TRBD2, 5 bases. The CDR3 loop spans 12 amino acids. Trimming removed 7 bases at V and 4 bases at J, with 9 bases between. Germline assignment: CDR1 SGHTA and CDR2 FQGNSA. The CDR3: CASTGIADTQYF. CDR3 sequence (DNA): TGTGCCAGCACCGGGATCGCAGATACGCAGTATTTT.

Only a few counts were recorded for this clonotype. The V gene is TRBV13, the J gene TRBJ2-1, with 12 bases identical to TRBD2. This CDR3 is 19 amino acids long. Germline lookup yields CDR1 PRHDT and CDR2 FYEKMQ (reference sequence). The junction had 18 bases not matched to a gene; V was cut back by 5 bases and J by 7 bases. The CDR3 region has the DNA TGTGCCAGCAGCCCACGACCGACTAGCGGGGGCCTAGATAGGAATGAGCAGTTCTTC. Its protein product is CASSPRPTSGGLDRNEQFF. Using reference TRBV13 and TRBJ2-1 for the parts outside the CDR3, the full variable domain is AAGVIQSPRHLIKEKRETATLKCYPIPRHDTVYWYQQGPGQDPQFLISFYEKMQSDKGSIPDRFSAQQFSDYHSELNMSSLELGDSALYFCASSPRPTSGGLDRNEQFFGPGTRLTVL.

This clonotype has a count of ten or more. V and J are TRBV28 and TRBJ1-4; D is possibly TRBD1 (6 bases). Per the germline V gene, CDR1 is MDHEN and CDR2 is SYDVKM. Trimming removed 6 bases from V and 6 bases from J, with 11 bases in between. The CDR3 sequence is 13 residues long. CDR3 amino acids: CASRGAADEKLFF. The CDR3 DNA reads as TGTGCCAGCAGGGGGGCTGCGGATGAAAAACTGTTTTTT.

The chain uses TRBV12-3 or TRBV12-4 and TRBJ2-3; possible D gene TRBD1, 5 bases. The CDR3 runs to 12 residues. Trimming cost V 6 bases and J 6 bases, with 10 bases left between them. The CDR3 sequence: CASRAGSDTQYF. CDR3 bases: TGTGCCAGCAGGGCAGGGTCGGATACGCAGTATTTT.

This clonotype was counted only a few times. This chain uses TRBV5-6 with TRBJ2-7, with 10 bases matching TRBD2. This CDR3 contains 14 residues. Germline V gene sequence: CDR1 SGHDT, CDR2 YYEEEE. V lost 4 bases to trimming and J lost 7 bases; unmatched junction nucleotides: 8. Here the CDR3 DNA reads TGTGCCAGCAGCATTACTAGCGGGGTCGGGGAGCAGTACTTC. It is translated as CASSITSGVGEQYF.

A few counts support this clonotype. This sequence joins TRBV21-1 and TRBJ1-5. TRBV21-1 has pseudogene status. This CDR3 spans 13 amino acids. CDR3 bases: TGTGCCAGCAGCAACAGGGCTCACTTGCCCCAGCATTTT. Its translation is CASSNRAHLPQHF.

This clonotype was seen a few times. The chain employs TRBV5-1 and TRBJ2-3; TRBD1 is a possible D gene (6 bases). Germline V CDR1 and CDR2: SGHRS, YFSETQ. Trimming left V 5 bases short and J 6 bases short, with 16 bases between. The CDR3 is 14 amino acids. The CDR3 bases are TGCGCCAGCAGGGACAAACAGGGTCGGGATACGCAGTATTTT. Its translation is CASRDKQGRDTQYF.

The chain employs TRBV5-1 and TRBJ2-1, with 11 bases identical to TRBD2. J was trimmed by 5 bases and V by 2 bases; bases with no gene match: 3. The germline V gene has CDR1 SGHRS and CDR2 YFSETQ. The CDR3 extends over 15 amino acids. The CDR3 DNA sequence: TGCGCCAGCAGCTTTCTGACTAGCGGGAACAATGAGCAGTTCTTC. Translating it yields CASSFLTSGNNEQFF.

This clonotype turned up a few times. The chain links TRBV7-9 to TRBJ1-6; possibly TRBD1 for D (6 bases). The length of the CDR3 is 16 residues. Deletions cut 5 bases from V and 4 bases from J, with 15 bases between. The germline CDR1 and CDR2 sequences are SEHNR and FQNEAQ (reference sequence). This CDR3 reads CASSPTGKSYNSPLHF. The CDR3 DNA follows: TGTGCCAGCAGCCCGACAGGAAAATCTTATAATTCACCCCTCCACTTT.

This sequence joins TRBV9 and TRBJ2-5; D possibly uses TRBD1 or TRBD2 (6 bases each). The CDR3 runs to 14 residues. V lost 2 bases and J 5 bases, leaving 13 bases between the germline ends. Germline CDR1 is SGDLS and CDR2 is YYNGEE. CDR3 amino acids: CASSVSGGPETQYF. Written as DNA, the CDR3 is TGTGCCAGCAGCGTGTCCGGGGGCCCGGAGACCCAGTACTTC.

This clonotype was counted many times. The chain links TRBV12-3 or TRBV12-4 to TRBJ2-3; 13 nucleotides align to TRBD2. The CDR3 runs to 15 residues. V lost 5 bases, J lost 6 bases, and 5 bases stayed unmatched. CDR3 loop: CASSGLAGVMDTQYF. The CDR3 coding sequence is TGTGCCAGCAGTGGACTAGCGGGAGTAATGGATACGCAGTATTTT.

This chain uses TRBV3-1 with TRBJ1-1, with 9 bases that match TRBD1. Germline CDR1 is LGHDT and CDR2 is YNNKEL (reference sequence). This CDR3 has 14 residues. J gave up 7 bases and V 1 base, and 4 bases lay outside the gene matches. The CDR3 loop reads CASSQGQGVGEAFF. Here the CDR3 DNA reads TGTGCCAGCAGCCAAGGACAGGGGGTCGGTGAAGCTTTCTTT.